Sequencing of this T cell receptor beta chain was carried out in a study of shared T cell receptors in the human thymus. Method: immunoSEQ multiplex PCR; TCRdb's copy keeps in-frame clones and lacks some. The data hold 650,000 to 950,000 clones, with 70% to 90% observed a single time. A further study also used this sample, focusing on human thymus T cells. In that study: Healthy Finnish infants undergoing corrective surgery for congenital heart defects were used as donors. It was from resections taken during corrective heart surgery that the thymus tissue came. Related research described strongly overlapping thymic repertoires in unrelated people.

Source material: thymocytes. The TCR was taken from a girl less than two years old with a congenital heart defect.

CDR3 bases: TGTGCCAGCAGTGATCCTCCCCGACTAGCGGGGCGCACAGATACGCAGTATTTT. It yields the protein CASSDPPRLAGRTDTQYF. The genes are TRBV25-1 and TRBJ2-3; the match to TRBD2 covers 11 bases. V was pared by 3 bases and J by 1 base, with 9 bases of the junction left unmatched. In germline, CDR1 is MGHDK, CDR2 SYGVNS. The CDR3 spans 18 residues. Based on the CDR3 plus reference TRBV25-1 and TRBJ2-3, the full variable domain is EADIYQTPRYLVIGTGKKITLECSQTMGHDKMYWYQQDPGMELHLIHYSYGVNSTEKGDLSSESTVSRIRTEHFPLTLESARPSHTSQYLCASSDPPRLAGRTDTQYFGPGTRLTVL.